The 12 T cell receptor beta chains reported below all come from one sample, sequenced in a study of blood T cells in healthy people across ages. A J-beta primer mix and a sample-barcoded 5' primer were used in a second PCR of roughly 7 to 12 cycles. TCRdb reprocessed the 5' RACE reads with MiXCR, giving one entry per CDR3 protein. Among just over 800,000 distinct CDR3 sequences, 62% were seen once, and the ten largest hold 25% to 35%. Sequences were obtained from blood. These receptor sequences come from a man under 40 in good health.

In its sample, this clonotype was seen a few times. The V and J genes are TRBV7-8 and TRBJ1-4; D possibly corresponds to TRBD1 (5 bases). Per the germline V gene, CDR1 is SGHVS and CDR2 is FQNEAQ. Trimming left V 7 bases short and J 0 bases short, with 21 bases between. This CDR3 is 18 amino acids long. The CDR3 spells CASTQKGRTTATNEKLFF. CDR3 in DNA: TGTGCCAGCACCCAAAAGGGACGGACGACTGCAACTAATGAAAAACTGTTTTTT.

V and J are TRBV27 and TRBJ2-1, with 7 bases that match TRBD2. With V trimmed by 1 base and J by 7 bases, 7 bases remained unmatched. The length of the CDR3 is 15 residues. CDR1 and CDR2 (germline): MNHEY, SMNVEV (reference sequence). The DNA for the CDR3 is TGTGCCAGCAGTTTATTAAGCGGGGCGGGGAATGAGCAGTTCTTC. It encodes CASSLLSGAGNEQFF.

The chain uses TRBV7-2 and TRBJ1-2, with 7 bases that match TRBD1. The germline CDR1 and CDR2 sequences are SGHTA and FQGNSA. With 5 bases clipped from V and 5 bases from J, the junction kept 8 bases outside the gene matches. The CDR3 totals 14 residues. The CDR3 DNA reads TGTGCCAGCAGCAAGGGACAGAGCGCGTATGGCTACACCTTC. The encoded protein is CASSKGQSAYGYTF.

The chain uses TRBV7-9 and TRBJ2-4; 7 bases align to TRBD1. The J call is uncertain, as TRBJ2-7 better fits the DNA end. Germline lookup yields CDR1 SEHNR and CDR2 FQNEAQ (reference sequence). The CDR3 has 14 residues. CDR3 bases: TGTGCCAGCAGCCAAGCACAGGGGTTCCACGAGCAGTACTTC. As protein: CASSQAQGFHEQYF.

The chain joins TRBV7-3 to TRBJ2-1; 10 bases line up with TRBD1. Losses at the gene ends were 5 bases for V and 8 bases for J; bases not matched to a gene: 6. The length of the CDR3 is 14 residues. Germline-derived CDR1 and CDR2 are SGHTA and FQGTGA. CDR3 region: CASSGGQGWDEQFF. The CDR3 DNA follows: TGTGCCAGCAGCGGGGGACAGGGGTGGGATGAGCAGTTCTTC.

The chain employs TRBV6-5 and TRBJ2-3, with D perhaps matching TRBD1 (6 bases). The germline V gene has CDR1 MNHEY and CDR2 SVGAGI. Trimming left V 6 bases short and J 2 bases short, with 30 bases between. This CDR3 has 20 amino acids. As DNA, the CDR3 is TGTGCCAGCAGGTATTGGGCCGGGACATCGCCGCCCTTAGCCACAGATACGCAGTATTTT. Its translation: CASRYWAGTSPPLATDTQYF.

V gene TRBV12-3 or TRBV12-4 combines with J gene TRBJ1-2; D is undetermined. The CDR3 covers 14 residues. V was pared by 3 bases and J by 6 bases, with 14 bases between. The CDR3 here is CASSFSMVSHGYTF. In DNA form, the CDR3 reads TGTGCCAGCAGTTTCTCTATGGTTTCCCATGGCTACACCTTC.

This chain uses TRBV7-6 with TRBJ2-7, with D tentatively TRBD2 (6 bases). The V and J ends lost 5 bases and 9 bases respectively, with 17 bases between them. Germline V gene data show CDR1 as SGHVS and CDR2 as FNYEAQ. The CDR3 has 13 amino acids. The CDR3 DNA reads as TGTGCCAGCAGCCCCCACCATGGAGGGCCGCAGTACTTC. Protein sequence: CASSPHHGGPQYF.

The V and J genes are TRBV5-1 and TRBJ2-1; 8 positions match TRBD2. Germline trimming cut 0 bases from V and 6 bases from J; bases unmatched to any gene: 5. CDR1 and CDR2 from the germline V gene are SGHRS and YFSETQ. There are 15 residues in the CDR3. Written as DNA, the CDR3 is TGCGCCAGCAGCTTGGGTAGCGGGGTCTCCAATGAGCAGTTCTTC. Protein product: CASSLGSGVSNEQFF.

The DNA for the CDR3 is TGTGCCAGCAGCGGGACAGGGAACTTTGAGCAGTTCTTC. Translated, it gives CASSGTGNFEQFF. The chain has TRBV5-5 and TRBJ2-1; 9 bases are a match to TRBD1. Germline CDR1 is SGHKS and CDR2 is YYEKEE (reference sequence). The CDR3 is 13 amino acids. V dropped 4 bases and J dropped 9; count of bases not matched to a gene: 5.

With regard to this clonotype: Sequence at one end of the junction differs from germline and may be a read error. CDR3 in amino acids: CAGSEVPGPSYEQYF. In DNA form, the CDR3 reads TGTGCCGGCAGTGAGGTCCCCGGGCCCTCCTACGAGCAGTACTTC. J is TRBJ2-7 and V is TRBV7-6; no firm D call. CDR1 and CDR2 (germline): SGHVS, FNYEAQ. This CDR3 spans 15 amino acids.

The chain carries TRBV7-2 and TRBJ2-4; D call uncertain. Trimming stripped 5 bases from V and 1 base from J, with 15 bases between. There are 16 residues in the CDR3. The germline gives CDR1 SGHTA, CDR2 FQGNSA. The CDR3 sequence is CASSPPGLWAKNIQYF. CDR3 sequence (DNA): TGTGCCAGCAGCCCCCCAGGCCTGTGGGCCAAAAACATTCAGTACTTC.